The sequence of this T cell receptor beta chain was determined in a study of T cells in Graves' hyperthyroidism and ophthalmopathy. This CDR3 is 14 amino acids long. V lost 8 bases, J lost 4 bases, and 7 bases stayed unmatched. This clonotype was seen ten or more times. Its antigen is undetermined. Recently diagnosed hyperthyroidism of less than 2 months' duration affected patients aged 18 to 65. Together with thyroid ultrasound, orbital computed tomography, serum thyroxine and TRAb, clinical symptoms were used for diagnoses. Authors of the study amplified TCR beta CDR3 regions from RNA transcripts. The HTBI set primed first-round TCR CDR3 RT-PCR. Each CDR3 protein gets one entry after TCRdb re-called the multiplex PCR reads with MiXCR. Seen here are some 460,000 distinct CDR3 sequences, about 15% observed once, and the top ten hold around 7%. Findings and limits, study-wide: The authors' 13 V-J model separated ophthalmopathy from stable hyperthyroidism.

The chain is built from TRBV12-3 or TRBV12-4 and TRBJ1-1, with 10 bases lining up with TRBD1. This sequence was found in a woman between 18 and 29 years old with Graves' hyperthyroidism. Sequenced material: blood. The CDR3 nucleotides read TGTGCCAGCGGTCGACAGGGGGCGCCCACTGAAGCTTTCTTT. Encoded protein: CASGRQGAPTEAFF.